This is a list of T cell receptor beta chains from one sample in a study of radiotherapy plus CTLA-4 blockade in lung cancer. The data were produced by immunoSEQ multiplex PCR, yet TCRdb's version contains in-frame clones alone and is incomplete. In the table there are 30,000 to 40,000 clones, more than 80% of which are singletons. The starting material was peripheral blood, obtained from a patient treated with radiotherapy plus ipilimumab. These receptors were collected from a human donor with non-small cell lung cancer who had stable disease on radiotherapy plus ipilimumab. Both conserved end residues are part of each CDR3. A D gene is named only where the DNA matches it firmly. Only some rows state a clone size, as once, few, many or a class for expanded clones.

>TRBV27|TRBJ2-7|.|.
TGTGCCAGCAGTTTAGGGCAGGGCTCCTACGAGCAGTACTTC
CASSLGQGSYEQYF
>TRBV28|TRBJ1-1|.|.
TGTGCCAGCAGTTTATTGAGCACTGAAGCTTTCTTT
CASSLLSTEAFF
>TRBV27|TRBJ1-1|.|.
TGTGCCAGCAGTGAGTCCGTGAACACTGAAGCTTTCTTT
CASSESVNTEAFF
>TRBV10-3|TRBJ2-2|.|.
TGTGCCATCAGTGAGTTGTGGGCAGGGGAGAACACCGGGGAGCTGTTTTTT
CAISELWAGENTGELFF
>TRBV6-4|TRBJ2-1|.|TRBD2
TGTGCCAGCAGTGAGACTAGCGGGGGCTACAATGAGCAGTTCTTC
CASSETSGGYNEQFF
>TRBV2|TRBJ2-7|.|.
TGTGCCAGCAGTGTGACAGACTACGAGCAGTACTTC
CASSVTDYEQYF
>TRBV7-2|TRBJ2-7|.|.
TGTGCCAGCAGCATCGGGACTGGACGTGGAGAGCAGTACTTC
CASSIGTGRGEQYF
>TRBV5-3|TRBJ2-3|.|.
TGTGCCAGAAGCTTGAAGACTCGAAGCACAGATACGCAGTATTTT
CARSLKTRSTDTQYF
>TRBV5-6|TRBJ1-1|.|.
TGTGCCAGCAGATATACAGGGAATACTGAAGCTTTCTTT
CASRYTGNTEAFF
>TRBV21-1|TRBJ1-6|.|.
TGTGCCAGCAGCAAACCCTCCTCACCCCTCCACTTT
CASSKPSSPLHF
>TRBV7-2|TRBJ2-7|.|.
TGTGCCAGCAGCTTAGCCGGGGATTCCTACGAGCAGTACTTC
CASSLAGDSYEQYF
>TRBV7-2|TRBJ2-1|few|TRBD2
TGTGCCAGCAGCCTCCAATCTAGCGGGAGCTCCTACAATGAGCAGTTCTTC
CASSLQSSGSSYNEQFF
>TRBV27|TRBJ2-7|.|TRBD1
TGTGCCACGACAGGGAAGTGGAACGAGCAGTACTTC
CATTGKWNEQYF
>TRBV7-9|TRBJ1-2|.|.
TGTGCCAGCAGCTTAATAGGCAGCGGGATCTATGGCTACACCTTC
CASSLIGSGIYGYTF
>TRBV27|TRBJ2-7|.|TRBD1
TGTGCCAGCAGTGCCGGGACAGGGTACTACGAGCAGTACTTC
CASSAGTGYYEQYF
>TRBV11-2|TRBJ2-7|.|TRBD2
TGTGCCAGCAGCTTAGATTTAAGGGTAGCGGGAAACTACGAGCAGTACTTC
CASSLDLRVAGNYEQYF
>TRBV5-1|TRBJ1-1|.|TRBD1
TGCGCCAGCAGCTTGCGAGTCCCGGGACAGGGAGGGGATACCGAAGCTTTCTTT
CASSLRVPGQGGDTEAFF
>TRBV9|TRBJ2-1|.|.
TGTGCCAGCAGCGTAGCGTACAGGGACAATGAGCAGTTCTTC
CASSVAYRDNEQFF
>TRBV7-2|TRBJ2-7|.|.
TGTGCCAGCAGCTTAGGCGACAGGCTCGAGCAGTACTTC
CASSLGDRLEQYF
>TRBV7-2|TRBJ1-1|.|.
TGTGCCAGCAGCTTTACCCGACGGGGGGCGACTGAAGCTTTCTTT
CASSFTRRGATEAFF
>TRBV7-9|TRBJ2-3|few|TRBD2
TGTGCCAGCATCTTTGGAGCGGGAGTAACAGATACGCAGTATTTT
CASIFGAGVTDTQYF
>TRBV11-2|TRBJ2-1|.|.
TGTGCCAGCAGCTTAGTCCTAGCCGAGAACAATGAGCAGTTCTTC
CASSLVLAENNEQFF
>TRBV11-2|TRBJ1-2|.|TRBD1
TGTGCCAGCAGCTCGTACCGGGACAGGAACCCCTATGGCTACACCTTC
CASSSYRDRNPYGYTF
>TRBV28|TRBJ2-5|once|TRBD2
TGTGCCAGCAGTTCTACGACTAGCCAACAACAAGAGACCCAGTACTTC
CASSSTTSQQQETQYF
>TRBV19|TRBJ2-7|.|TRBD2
TGTGCCAGTAGCATGAGTAGCGGGGGCGGGAGCTCCTACGAGCAGTACTTC
CASSMSSGGGSSYEQYF
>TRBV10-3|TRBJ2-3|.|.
TGTGCCATCAGTGAGTCGAACTCCCCCGTTAGCACAGATACGCAGTATTTT
CAISESNSPVSTDTQYF